This passage covers 5 T cell receptor beta chains from one sample sequenced in a study of spatial heterogeneity in lung cancer. The sample's time point: sample taken at primary tumor resection. TCRdb reanalysed the 5' RACE reads using MiXCR and keeps one entry per CDR3 protein. The sample lists some 34,000 distinct CDR3 sequences; less than 8.5% were seen once. The sample here was PBMCs, taken at surgery. The receptors stem from a female donor with early-stage non-small cell lung cancer.

This clonotype was observed a few times. The gene calls are TRBV29-1 and TRBJ2-1, with 8 positions matching TRBD2. This CDR3 has 15 amino acids. Germline trimming cut 4 bases from V and 5 bases from J; bases unmatched to any gene: 10. Germline CDR1 is SQVTM and CDR2 is ANQGSEA. The CDR3 DNA is TGCAGCGTTGCGGGGGGGCGGGAGTTAAACAATGAGCAGTTCTTC. It translates to CSVAGGRELNNEQFF.

The chain combines TRBV6-5 with TRBJ2-3; no firm D call. V was cut by 8 bases and J by 11 bases, with 14 bases left in between. This CDR3 spans 11 amino acids. Germline values: CDR1 MNHEY, CDR2 SVGAGI. The DNA for the CDR3 is TGTGCCAGCGAGTCAGCTTGGGGGCAGTATTTT. It encodes CASESAWGQYF.

This clonotype was seen at least ten times. The chain is built from TRBV5-6 and TRBJ1-1, with D possibly being TRBD1 (5 bases). CDR3 length: 14 residues. V was clipped by 3 bases and J by 1 base, with 10 bases between them. Germline V gene sequence: CDR1 SGHDT, CDR2 YYEEEE. The CDR3 loop reads CASSYRDGNTEAFF. The CDR3 DNA is TGTGCCAGCAGCTATAGGGACGGGAACACTGAAGCTTTCTTT.

This clonotype was picked up many times. The chain combines TRBV7-8 with TRBJ1-4, with D uncertain. Germline V gene data show CDR1 as SGHVS and CDR2 as FQNEAQ. This CDR3 region has 14 residues. Trimming pared 7 bases from V and 0 bases from J, leaving 9 bases between. Here the CDR3 reads CASTPTTTNEKLFF. The CDR3 nucleotides read TGTGCCAGCACCCCGACAACAACTAATGAAAAACTGTTTTTT.

The CDR3 is CASSSGLYTGELFF. CDR3 nucleotide sequence: TGTGCCAGCAGCTCGGGACTCTACACCGGGGAGCTGTTTTTT. This chain connects TRBV7-9 to TRBJ2-2, with a possible D match to TRBD2 (6 bases). This CDR3 has 14 amino acids. The germline CDR1 and CDR2 sequences are SEHNR and FQNEAQ (reference sequence). V lost 4 bases and J lost 3, with 9 bases in between.